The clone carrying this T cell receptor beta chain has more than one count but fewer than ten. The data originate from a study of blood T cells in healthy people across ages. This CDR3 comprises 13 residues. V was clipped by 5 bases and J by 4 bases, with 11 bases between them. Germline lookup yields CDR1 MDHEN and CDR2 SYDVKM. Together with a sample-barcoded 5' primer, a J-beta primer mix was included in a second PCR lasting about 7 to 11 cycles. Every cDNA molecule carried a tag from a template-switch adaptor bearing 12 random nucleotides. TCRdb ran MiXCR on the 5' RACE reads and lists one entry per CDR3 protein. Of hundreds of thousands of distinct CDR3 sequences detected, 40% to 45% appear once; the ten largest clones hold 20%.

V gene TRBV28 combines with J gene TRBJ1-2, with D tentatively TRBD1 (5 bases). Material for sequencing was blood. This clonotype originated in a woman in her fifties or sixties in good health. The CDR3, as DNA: TGTGCCAGCAGTGTCGACAGCCCCTATGGCTACACCTTC. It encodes CASSVDSPYGYTF.